The next 4 T cell receptor beta chains were all read from a single sample in a study of cytomegalovirus exposure and HLA in healthy donors. Researchers ran the PCR with 60 Vbeta and 13 Jbeta primers. Sequencing was performed with immunoSEQ multiplex PCR; in TCRdb, only in-frame clones are kept and a portion is missing. The profile covers around 110,000 clones, with about four fifths appearing a single time and around 1.5% taken by the ten largest. Sequences were obtained from PBMCs. The receptors were sampled from a woman aged 18-29 years in good health and CMV-seronegative.

The chain combines TRBV5-6 with TRBJ2-7; D might be TRBD1 (6 bases). This CDR3 has 16 amino acids. Germline lookup yields CDR1 SGHDT and CDR2 YYEEEE. V gave up 4 bases and J gave up 2 bases, with 19 bases separating them. CDR3 amino acids: CASSRYRAGLTYEQYF. The CDR3 nucleotides are TGTGCCAGCAGCAGGTACAGGGCCGGTTTGACCTACGAGCAGTACTTC.

This clone was picked up a small number of times. This chain connects TRBV27 to TRBJ1-2; weak D call: TRBD1 (5 bases). CDR3 length: 16 residues. V lost 6 bases and J lost 1, with 18 bases in between. Germline CDR1 MNHEY, CDR2 SMNVEV (reference sequence). In DNA, the CDR3 is TGTGCCAGCAGCCCCGAACAGGTTTCCCTTAACTATGGCTACACCTTC. It translates to CASSPEQVSLNYGYTF.

The gene calls are TRBV4-1 and TRBJ1-1, with no clear D. This CDR3 contains 15 residues. CDR1 and CDR2 (germline): MGHRA, YSYEKL. V lost 4 bases and J 4 bases, leaving 16 bases between the germline ends. CDR3 coding DNA: TGCGCCAGCAGCCCCCGGGATGCGCGCGGCACTGAAGCTTTCTTT. This sequence encodes CASSPRDARGTEAFF.

The V gene is TRBV28, the J gene TRBJ2-5; 7 bases are a match to TRBD2. The CDR3 loop spans 15 amino acids. CDR1 and CDR2 (germline): MDHEN, SYDVKM. Unmatched junction bases numbered 4, after V lost 3 bases and J lost 0 bases. In DNA, the CDR3 is TGTGCCAGCAGTTTCCGGCGGGGGTACCAAGAGACCCAGTACTTC. Its translation is CASSFRRGYQETQYF.